This T cell receptor beta chain was sequenced in a study of shared clonotypes between healthy human individuals. Whole-study context: The composition of the donors was two women and three men aged 18 to 49. Study conclusions and caveats: A handful of donors had 4% to 5% of their naive CD4 clonotypes in common. The sampled material consisted only of blood, and tissue repertoires are likely to differ.

On this clone: Its specificity is not known.

Germline values: CDR1 MNHEY, CDR2 SMNVEV (reference sequence). V was clipped by 5 bases and J by 8 bases; unmatched bases: 10. The CDR3 runs 16 residues. The naive CD8 fraction comprised CD45RO-negative cells positively selected for CCR7 and excluded terminally differentiated effector memory CD45RA+ cells. Researchers divided each subset's genomic DNA evenly across several immunoSEQ plates. The protocol was immunoSEQ multiplex PCR, while the TCRdb copy is restricted to in-frame clones and leaves out a portion. The sample records more than 500,000 clones, roughly 95% being singletons. This clonotype originated in a woman in her twenties or thirties in good health. The chain links TRBV27 to TRBJ2-1; 12 bases are shared with TRBD2. Sequenced sample: naive CD8+ T cells sorted from blood. CDR3 residues: CASSILAGGPIDEQFF. The CDR3 DNA is TGTGCCAGCAGTATCCTAGCGGGAGGGCCCATCGATGAGCAGTTCTTC.